This TCR beta chain was recovered during a study of technical replicates of blood from a handful of donors. Germline CDR1 SGHTA, CDR2 FQGNSA. The V end lost 0 bases, the J end lost 5 bases, and 16 bases lay between the germline ends. The CDR3 totals 16 residues. Method: immunoSEQ multiplex PCR; TCRdb's copy keeps in-frame clones and lacks some. The sample contains about 76,000 clones, 86% of which appear only once. This TCR came from a human donor in good health. Some clones in this sample may be carry-over from other donors' samples. The sequenced material came from PBMCs. The chain combines TRBV7-2 with TRBJ2-5; D perhaps matches TRBD2 (5 bases). Written as DNA, the CDR3 is TGTGCCAGCAGCTTAGCGCCCCCCGGGGTGGGGGAGACCCAGTACTTC. As protein: CASSLAPPGVGETQYF. The full variable domain, in which reference TRBV7-2 and TRBJ2-5 provide the parts outside the CDR3, is GAGVSQSPSNKVTEKGKDVELRCDPISGHTALYWYRQSLGQGLEFLIYFQGNSAPDKSGLPSDRFSAERTGGSVSTLTIQRTQQEDSAVYLCASSLAPPGVGETQYFGPGTRLLVL.